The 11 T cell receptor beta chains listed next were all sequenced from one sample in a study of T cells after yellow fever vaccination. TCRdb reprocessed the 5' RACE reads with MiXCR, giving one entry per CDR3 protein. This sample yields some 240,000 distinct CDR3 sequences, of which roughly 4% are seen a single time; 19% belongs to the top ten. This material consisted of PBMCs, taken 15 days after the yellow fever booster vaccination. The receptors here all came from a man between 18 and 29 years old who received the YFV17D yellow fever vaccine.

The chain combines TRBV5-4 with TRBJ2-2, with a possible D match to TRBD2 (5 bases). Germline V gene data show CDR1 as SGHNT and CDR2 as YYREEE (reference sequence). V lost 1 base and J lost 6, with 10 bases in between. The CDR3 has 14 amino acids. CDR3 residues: CASSLNLGAGELFF. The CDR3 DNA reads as TGTGCCAGCAGCTTGAATCTCGGGGCCGGGGAGCTGTTTTTT.

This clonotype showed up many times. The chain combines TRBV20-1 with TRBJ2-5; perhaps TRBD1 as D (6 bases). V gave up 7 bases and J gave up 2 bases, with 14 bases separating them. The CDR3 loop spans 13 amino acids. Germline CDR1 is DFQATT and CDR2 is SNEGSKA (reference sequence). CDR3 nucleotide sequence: TGCAGTGTCGGGAAGAGGGGGCAAGAGACCCAGTACTTC. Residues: CSVGKRGQETQYF.

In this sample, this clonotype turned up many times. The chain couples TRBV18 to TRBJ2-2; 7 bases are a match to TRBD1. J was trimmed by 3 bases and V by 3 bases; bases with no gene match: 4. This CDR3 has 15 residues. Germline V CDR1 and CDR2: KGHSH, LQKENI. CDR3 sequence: CASSPFGQDTGELFF. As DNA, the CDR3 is TGTGCCAGCTCACCGTTTGGACAGGACACCGGGGAGCTGTTTTTT.

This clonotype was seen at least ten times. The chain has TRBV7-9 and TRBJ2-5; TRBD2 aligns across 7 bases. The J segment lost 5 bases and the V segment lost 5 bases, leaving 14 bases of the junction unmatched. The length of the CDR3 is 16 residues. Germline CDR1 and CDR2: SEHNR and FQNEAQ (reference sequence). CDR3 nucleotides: TGTGCCAGCAGCCCAAGACTAGCTTCGGGCGGGGAGACCCAGTACTTC. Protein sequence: CASSPRLASGGETQYF.

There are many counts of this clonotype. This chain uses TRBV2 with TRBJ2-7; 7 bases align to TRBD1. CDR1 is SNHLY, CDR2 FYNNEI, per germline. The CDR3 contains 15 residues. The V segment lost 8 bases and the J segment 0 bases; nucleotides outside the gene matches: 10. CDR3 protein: CASWDPTGTSYEQYV. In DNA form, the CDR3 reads TGTGCCAGCTGGGATCCGACAGGGACCTCCTACGAGCAGTACGTC.

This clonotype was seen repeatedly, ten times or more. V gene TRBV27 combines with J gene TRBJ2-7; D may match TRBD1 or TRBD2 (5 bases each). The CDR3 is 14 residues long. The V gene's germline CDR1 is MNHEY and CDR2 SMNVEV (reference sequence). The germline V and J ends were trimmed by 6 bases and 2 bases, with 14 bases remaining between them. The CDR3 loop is CASRYGAGTYEQYF. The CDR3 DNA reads TGTGCCAGCAGGTACGGGGCAGGGACCTACGAGCAGTACTTC.

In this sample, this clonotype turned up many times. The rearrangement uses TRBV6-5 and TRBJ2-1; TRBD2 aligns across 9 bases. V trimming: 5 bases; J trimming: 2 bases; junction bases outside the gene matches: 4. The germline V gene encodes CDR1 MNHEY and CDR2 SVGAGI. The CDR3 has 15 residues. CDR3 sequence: CASSLSGGTYNEQFF. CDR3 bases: TGTGCCAGCAGTCTAAGCGGGGGGACCTACAATGAGCAGTTCTTC.

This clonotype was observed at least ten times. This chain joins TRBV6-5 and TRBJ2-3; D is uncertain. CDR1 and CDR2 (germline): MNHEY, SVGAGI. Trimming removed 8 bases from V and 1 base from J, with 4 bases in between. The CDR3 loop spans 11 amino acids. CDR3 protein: CASGGTDTQYF. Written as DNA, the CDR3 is TGTGCCAGCGGGGGCACAGATACGCAGTATTTT.

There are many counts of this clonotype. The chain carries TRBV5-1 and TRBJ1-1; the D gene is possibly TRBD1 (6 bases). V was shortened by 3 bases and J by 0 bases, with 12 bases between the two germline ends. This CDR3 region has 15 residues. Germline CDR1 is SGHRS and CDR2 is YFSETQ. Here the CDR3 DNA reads TGCGCCAGCAGCTCGGGGGCAGGGGTGAACACTGAAGCTTTCTTT. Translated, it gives CASSSGAGVNTEAFF.

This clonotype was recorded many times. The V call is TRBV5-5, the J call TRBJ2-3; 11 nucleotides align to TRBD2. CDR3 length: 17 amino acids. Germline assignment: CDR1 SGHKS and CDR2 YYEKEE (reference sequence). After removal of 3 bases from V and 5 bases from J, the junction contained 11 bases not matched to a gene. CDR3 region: CASSSKLAGGLQDTQYF. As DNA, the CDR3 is TGTGCCAGCAGCTCCAAGCTAGCGGGGGGCCTGCAAGATACGCAGTATTTT.

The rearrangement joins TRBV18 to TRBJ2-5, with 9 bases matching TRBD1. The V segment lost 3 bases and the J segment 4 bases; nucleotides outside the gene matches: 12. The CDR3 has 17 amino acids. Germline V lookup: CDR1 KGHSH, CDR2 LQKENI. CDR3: CASSPLPPGQGVETQYF. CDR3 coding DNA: TGTGCCAGCTCACCCTTACCTCCGGGACAGGGCGTAGAGACCCAGTACTTC.